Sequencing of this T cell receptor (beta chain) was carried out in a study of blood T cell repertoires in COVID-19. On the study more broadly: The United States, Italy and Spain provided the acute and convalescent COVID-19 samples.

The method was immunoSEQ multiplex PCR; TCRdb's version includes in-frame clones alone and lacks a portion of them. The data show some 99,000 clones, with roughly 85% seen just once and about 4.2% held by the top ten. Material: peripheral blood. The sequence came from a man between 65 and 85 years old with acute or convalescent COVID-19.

CDR3 sequence reads: CASSLVAEGGYLGYTF. CDR3 nucleotides: TGTGCCAGCAGCTTGGTGGCGGAAGGGGGCTATTTGGGCTACACCTTC. The chain employs TRBV5-6 and TRBJ1-2; 7 bases fit TRBD1. Trimming removed 0 bases from V and 8 bases from J; junction bases left unmatched: 13. CDR3 length equals 16 residues. The germline V gene has CDR1 SGHDT and CDR2 YYEEEE. The full variable domain, with the rest looked up from reference TRBV5-6 and TRBJ1-2, is DAGVTQSPTHLIKTRGQQVTLRCSPKSGHDTVSWYQQALGQGPQFIFQYYEEEERQRGNFPDRFSGHQFPNYSSELNVNALLLGDSALYLCASSLVAEGGYLGYTFGSGTRLTVV.